This T cell receptor (beta chain) was sequenced during a study of cytomegalovirus exposure and HLA in healthy donors (dated by TCRdb to 2016 to 2017). Background for the entire study: According to a later analysis, the 120 or so validation repertoires were produced on the same platform as the roughly 600 repertoires of the first cohort. The aim of the study was to test whether cataloging public T cell receptors could identify signatures of past pathogen exposure. A separate validation cohort of approximately 130 different subjects was used in addition to the roughly 670-subject first cohort. To predict cytomegalovirus infection status, the study brought together high-throughput TCR immunosequencing, statistical association of individual TCRs with disease status, and machine learning. The study at large found these results: Across donors, most TCR sequences were observed very rarely, whereas some public TCRs were present in many individuals. The authors suggested that the approach could potentially be extended to other disease states and immunological phenotypes. In vitro tests confirmed that three of the cytomegalovirus-associated TCR beta chains recognize cytomegalovirus antigens. All 130 or so repertoires were used to score co-occurrence in the validation cohort in a later analysis, because that analysis had no HLA typing for the cohort. Cytomegalovirus status was reported to be diagnosed by the classifier with high specificity and sensitivity in both the original and validation cohorts. A later analysis found that TCRs clustered in the first cohort also tended to co-occur in the roughly 120 validation repertoires, with approximately 93% of cluster scores above 0. A total of about 150 TCR beta chains were listed by the study as associated with cytomegalovirus.

Separate from the approximately 700-subject first cohort, the validation cohort of 90 to 150 subjects was the group to which the donors belonged. From its cysteine to its phenylalanine, the CDR3 spans 15 amino acids. Only the CDR3 DNA is retained, 45 bases long and in frame from the first base. V lost 0 bases and J lost 7 bases; the stretch between them is 14 bases long. Based on the germline V gene, the CDR1 and CDR2 sequences are SGHRS and YFSETQ. The protocol used for the library was the immunoSEQ multiplex PCR assay. The authors' pipeline ran thus. A statistical classification framework was built for diagnosing cytomegalovirus status from the catalog of TCR beta chain sequences. The table comes from immuneACCESS by way of TCRdb, which keeps in-frame sequences with V and J called. Part of the clones is missing from these tables; in studies checked, under half for an unresolved V gene and the rest for unknown reasons. V, J and clone size are those of that table, while D and trimming were read from the DNA. This sample is represented by around 52,000 clones; approximately 95% of them were singletons. The leading ten clones occupy less than 6% of the sample.

As concerns this clone: What this receptor recognizes is not known. No clone much larger than this one lies a single base away; base qualities are absent.

This TCR came from a woman aged 18-35 years in good health and CMV-seronegative. The sample comprised PBMCs. The chain is made from TRBV5-1 and TRBJ2-1; the D gene cannot be resolved reliably. The CDR3 corresponds to CASSLAVSKVNEQFF. The sequenced DNA is TGCGCCAGCAGCTTGGCGGTTTCTAAAGTGAATGAGCAGTTCTTC.